The 10 T cell receptor beta chains in this list originate from one sample, sequenced in a study of blood T cell repertoires in COVID-19. Sequencing was performed with immunoSEQ multiplex PCR; in TCRdb, only in-frame clones are kept and a portion is missing. Found here are about 120,000 clones, 70% to 90% of them singletons; the top ten hold about 2.2%. The sequenced sample consisted of peripheral blood. The receptors shown here come from a man under 40 with acute or convalescent COVID-19.

The chain couples TRBV11-2 to TRBJ2-1, with 10 nucleotides matching TRBD2. Losses at the gene ends were 5 bases for V and 8 bases for J; bases not matched to a gene: 9. Looked up from germline, CDR1 is SGHAT and CDR2 is FQNNGV. This CDR3 is 15 amino acids long. CDR3 sequence: CASSLSGRSVDEQFF. The CDR3 DNA is TGTGCCAGCAGCCTTAGCGGGAGGAGTGTAGATGAGCAGTTCTTC.

The rearrangement uses TRBV6-1 and TRBJ2-7; 10 positions match TRBD1. With 6 bases clipped from V and 4 bases from J, the junction kept 6 bases outside the gene matches. Per the germline V gene, CDR1 is MNHNS and CDR2 is SASEGT. This CDR3 region has 14 residues. The CDR3 region has the DNA TGTGCCAGCAGACCCGGGACAGGGGTATACGAGCAGTACTTC. This gives the protein CASRPGTGVYEQYF.

The chain joins TRBV29-1 to TRBJ1-1, with 8 positions matching TRBD1. With V trimmed by 5 bases and J by 2 bases, 4 bases remained unmatched. The CDR3 is made up of 13 amino acids. In germline, CDR1 is SQVTM, CDR2 ANQGSEA. This chain's CDR3 is CSVPQGANTEAFF. CDR3 sequence (DNA): TGCAGCGTTCCGCAGGGGGCAAACACTGAAGCTTTCTTT.

V and J are TRBV7-6 and TRBJ1-6; D is possibly TRBD1 (6 bases). Trimming removed 5 bases at V and 0 bases at J, with 14 bases between. The germline CDR1 and CDR2 sequences are SGHVS and FNYEAQ. The CDR3 extends over 17 amino acids. The CDR3 loop is CASSQGTSSSYNSPLHF. CDR3 bases: TGTGCCAGCAGCCAGGGGACGTCGAGCTCCTATAATTCACCCCTCCACTTT. Variable domain in full (rest from reference TRBV7-6 and TRBJ1-6): GAGVSQSPRYKVTKRGQDVALRCDPISGHVSLYWYRQALGQGPEFLTYFNYEAQQDKSGLPNDRFSAERPEGSISTLTIQRTEQRDSAMYRCASSQGTSSSYNSPLHFGNGTRLTVT.

This clone occurred a few times. The final CDR3 position lacks the conserved phenylalanine or tryptophan, pointing to a likely read error. The DNA is omitted, as the CDR3 cannot be located on it reliably, and the CDR3 follows TCRdb's listing. V usage is TRBV21-1 and J usage is TRBJ1-1. TRBV21-1 is described as a pseudogene. Both ends counted, the CDR3 spans 10 residues. CDR3 residues: CASSPRHGVG.

The chain is built from TRBV4-3 and TRBJ2-2; unclear D gene. Trimming shortened V by 1 base and J by 0 bases, and 9 bases separated the two germline ends. This CDR3 is 16 amino acids long. Looked up from germline, CDR1 is LGHNA and CDR2 is YSLEER. In DNA, the CDR3 is TGCGCCAGCAGCCAAGGGCGGTGGTCGAACACCGGGGAGCTGTTTTTT. Translating it yields CASSQGRWSNTGELFF.

The chain carries TRBV6-5 and TRBJ1-1; D not resolved. Deletions cut 7 bases from V and 6 bases from J, with 15 bases between. CDR3 length: 13 residues. The germline gives CDR1 MNHEY, CDR2 SVGAGI. The CDR3 DNA follows: TGTGCCAGCACCGCGGTCGGGGAGGCTGAAGCTTTCTTT. Its translation: CASTAVGEAEAFF.

V is TRBV2 and J is TRBJ1-1, with 10 bases lining up with TRBD1. There are 15 residues in the CDR3. Germline assignment: CDR1 SNHLY and CDR2 FYNNEI. V was clipped by 6 bases and J by 5 bases; unmatched bases: 9. CDR3 nucleotides: TGTGCCAGCAGCGACAGGGGGCGGGTGGGAACTGAAGCTTTCTTT. It is translated as CASSDRGRVGTEAFF.

This clone was observed a single time. The chain has TRBV2 and TRBJ1-2; 7 bases are shared with TRBD1. J lost 2 bases, V lost 5 bases, and 2 bases had no gene match. The CDR3 runs to 13 residues. Germline V gives CDR1 SNHLY, CDR2 FYNNEI. This CDR3 is CASSPGQNYGYTF. The CDR3 nucleotides read TGTGCCAGCAGTCCGGGACAGAACTATGGCTACACCTTC.

This rearrangement joins TRBV6-5 to TRBJ2-7; D perhaps matches TRBD2 (6 bases). Trimming left V 6 bases short and J 2 bases short, with 11 bases between. CDR1 and CDR2 from the germline V gene are MNHEY and SVGAGI. The CDR3 runs 13 residues. The DNA for the CDR3 is TGTGCCAGCAGGTCCACTAGCCCCTACGAGCAGTACGTC. Translation: CASRSTSPYEQYV.